The 21 T cell receptor beta chains below all came from one sample that was sequenced in a study of PD-L1 blockade in urothelial cancer. Time point meaning: pretreatment peripheral blood. Sequencing was performed with immunoSEQ multiplex PCR; in TCRdb, only in-frame clones are kept and a portion is missing. Of tens of thousands of clones in the sample, roughly four fifths were seen once. Material: PBMCs, obtained around atezolizumab (anti-PD-L1) treatment. The receptors stem from a man aged 55 to 69 with urothelial cancer.

This chain uses TRBV10-3 with TRBJ2-3, with D perhaps TRBD2 (5 bases). The CDR3 is made up of 14 amino acids. Trimming removed 10 bases from V and 1 base from J, with 15 bases in between. The germline V gene encodes CDR1 ENHRY and CDR2 SYGVKD. The CDR3 region is CASELGFGTDTQYF. CDR3 in DNA: TGTGCCAGCGAACTAGGCTTCGGCACAGATACGCAGTATTTT.

The chain links TRBV18 to TRBJ1-1; D perhaps matches TRBD1 (6 bases). Between the trimmed V and J ends, which lost 3 bases and 1 base, there was a span of 12 bases. The CDR3 loop spans 15 amino acids. Germline CDR1 KGHSH, CDR2 LQKENI. CDR3 sequence: CASSPPGQSNTEAFF. For the CDR3, the DNA is TGTGCCAGCTCACCCCCAGGACAGTCGAACACTGAAGCTTTCTTT.

The chain couples TRBV7-3 to TRBJ2-1, with TRBD1 matching over 9 bases. This CDR3 spans 15 amino acids. V trimming: 5 bases; J trimming: 1 base; junction bases outside the gene matches: 3. Per the germline V gene, CDR1 is SGHTA and CDR2 is FQGTGA. DNA of the CDR3: TGTGCCAGCAGCATCGACAGGGGGTCCTACAATGAGCAGTTCTTC. It is translated as CASSIDRGSYNEQFF.

The V gene is TRBV7-9, the J gene TRBJ2-3, with 10 bases that match TRBD1. The junction had 5 bases not matched to a gene; V was cut back by 3 bases and J by 5 bases. The V gene's germline CDR1 is SEHNR and CDR2 FQNEAQ (reference sequence). The CDR3 is 15 residues long. In DNA form, the CDR3 reads TGTGCCAGCAGCTTCGGACAGGGGGGGGGAGATACGCAGTATTTT. It yields the protein CASSFGQGGGDTQYF.

The J gene is TRBJ1-6, the V gene TRBV5-1; a possible D gene is TRBD1 (5 bases). The length of the CDR3 is 14 residues. The ends were cut back, 0 bases at V and 9 bases at J, with 10 bases in the middle. Germline assignment: CDR1 SGHRS and CDR2 YFSETQ. The CDR3 loop is CASSLDRISSPLHF. The CDR3 DNA follows: TGCGCCAGCAGCTTGGACAGGATTTCTTCACCCCTCCACTTT.

The count of this clone is one. The V and J genes are TRBV28 and TRBJ2-3; a weak D match, TRBD1 (6 bases). The germline V and J ends were trimmed by 4 bases and 4 bases, with 12 bases remaining between them. CDR1 and CDR2 from the germline V gene are MDHEN and SYDVKM. The CDR3 loop spans 14 amino acids. DNA of the CDR3: TGTGCCAGCAGTTCCGCCAGGGGCGCAGATACGCAGTATTTT. Translation gives CASSSARGADTQYF.

The chain couples TRBV5-8 to TRBJ2-1, with D uncertain. The length of the CDR3 is 14 residues. Between the trimmed V and J ends, which lost 2 bases and 6 bases, there was a span of 12 bases. Per the germline V gene, CDR1 is SGHTS and CDR2 is YDEGEE. The CDR3 DNA reads TGTGCCAGCAGCTTCGACACGGCGATCAATGAGCAGTTCTTC. Amino acids: CASSFDTAINEQFF.

V is TRBV29-1 and J is TRBJ2-3; the match to TRBD2 covers 11 bases. V shed 7 bases and J 5 bases; nucleotides not matched to a gene: 5. Germline assignment: CDR1 SQVTM and CDR2 ANQGSEA. The CDR3 has 13 residues. CDR3 DNA: TGCAGCGCCATAGCGGGGGGGGGAGATACGCAGTATTTT. Its translation is CSAIAGGGDTQYF.

The gene calls are TRBV10-3 and TRBJ2-7; no clear D gene. From germline, CDR1 is ENHRY and CDR2 SYGVKD. This CDR3 has 12 residues. V was clipped by 6 bases and J by 3 bases, with 9 bases between them. Here the CDR3 reads CAIRKSGYEQYF. For the CDR3, the DNA is TGTGCCATCAGGAAATCAGGCTACGAGCAGTACTTC.

This chain uses TRBV5-6 with TRBJ2-3, with 12 bases that match TRBD2. CDR3 length equals 15 residues. Germline V CDR1 and CDR2: SGHDT, YYEEEE. Trimming cost V 4 bases and J 5 bases; bases outside gene matches: 5. The CDR3 reads CASSASGGGIDTQYF. Here the CDR3 DNA reads TGTGCCAGCAGCGCTAGCGGGGGGGGGATAGATACGCAGTATTTT.

V is TRBV7-6 and J is TRBJ2-4, with D hard to call. CDR1 is SGHVS, CDR2 FNYEAQ, per germline. With 1 base removed from V and 7 bases from J, the gap between germline ends came to 8 bases. The CDR3 length is 13 residues. The CDR3 coding sequence is TGTGCCAGCAGCTTAGAACAGAACAACATTCAGTACTTC. Amino acid sequence: CASSLEQNNIQYF. Drawing the rest from reference TRBV7-6 and TRBJ2-4, the complete variable domain is GAGVSQSPRYKVTKRGQDVALRCDPISGHVSLYWYRQALGQGPEFLTYFNYEAQQDKSGLPNDRFSAERPEGSISTLTIQRTEQRDSAMYRCASSLEQNNIQYFGAGTRLSVL.

V and J are TRBV11-2 and TRBJ1-1, with D uncertain. CDR1 and CDR2 from the germline V gene are SGHAT and FQNNGV. The V gene lost 3 bases and the J gene lost 4 bases, with 12 bases spanning the gap. CDR3 size: 14 residues. DNA of the CDR3: TGTGCCAGCAGCTTTTTGGAGGGCATCACTGAAGCTTTCTTT. Translating it yields CASSFLEGITEAFF.

This chain uses TRBV29-1 with TRBJ1-3, with 7 bases matching TRBD1. The CDR3 runs to 12 residues. CDR1 and CDR2 from the germline V gene are SQVTM and ANQGSEA. With 6 bases clipped from V and 3 bases from J, the junction kept 2 bases outside the gene matches. CDR3 residues: CSVRDSGNTIYF. DNA for the CDR3: TGCAGCGTCCGGGACAGTGGAAACACCATATATTTT.

As regards this clone: Other DNA sequences from this sample encode an identical CDR3 as well. This sequence joins TRBV5-6 and TRBJ2-5; D might be TRBD1 (6 bases). The CDR3 runs 13 residues. Germline CDR1 is SGHDT and CDR2 is YYEEEE. The germline V and J ends were trimmed by 0 bases and 5 bases, with 8 bases remaining between them. The CDR3 DNA reads as TGTGCCAGCAGCTTGGGGACAGTCGAGACCCAGTACTTC. Its protein is CASSLGTVETQYF.

The chain joins TRBV19 to TRBJ2-4; possibly TRBD1 for D (6 bases). This CDR3 is 15 amino acids long. V shed 4 bases and J shed 1 base, with 11 bases lying between them. In germline, CDR1 is LNHDA, CDR2 SQIVND (reference sequence). The CDR3 DNA reads as TGTGCCAGTAGTACAACTCAGGGGGCCAAAAACATTCAGTACTTC. It codes for CASSTTQGAKNIQYF. Full variable domain (missing parts from reference TRBV19 and TRBJ2-4): DGGITQSPKYLFRKEGQNVTLSCEQNLNHDAMYWYRQDPGQGLRLIYYSQIVNDFQKGDIAEGYSVSREKKESFPLTVTSAQKNPTAFYLCASSTTQGAKNIQYFGAGTRLSVL.

The chain couples TRBV28 to TRBJ1-6, with 7 bases matching TRBD1. Per the germline V gene, CDR1 is MDHEN and CDR2 is SYDVKM. The CDR3 totals 17 residues. Trimming took 4 bases from V and 0 from J; bases not matched to a gene: 6. In nucleotides, the CDR3 is TGTGCCAGCAGTTCGGGACAGTTGAGCTCCTATAATTCACCCCTCCACTTT. Its translation: CASSSGQLSSYNSPLHF.

The chain uses TRBV28 and TRBJ1-3; 8 nucleotides align to TRBD1. Germline trimming cut 5 bases from V and 4 bases from J; bases unmatched to any gene: 10. CDR1 and CDR2 (germline): MDHEN, SYDVKM. This CDR3 is 16 amino acids long. In nucleotides, the CDR3 is TGTGCCAGCAGTCGACCCCAGGGGGCCGTCGGAAACACCATATATTTT. Translated: CASSRPQGAVGNTIYF.

Only a few counts were recorded for this clone. The chain is built from TRBV11-2 and TRBJ2-1; D is undetermined. The CDR3 is 15 residues long. V was clipped by 2 bases and J by 2 bases, with 10 bases between them. The germline gives CDR1 SGHAT, CDR2 FQNNGV. The CDR3 sequence: CASSLQVLPYNEQFF. As DNA, the CDR3 is TGTGCCAGCAGCTTACAGGTGCTCCCCTACAATGAGCAGTTCTTC.

This chain links TRBV4-1 with TRBJ2-3; possibly TRBD2 for D (6 bases). The CDR3 has 16 amino acids. CDR1 MGHRA and CDR2 YSYEKL come from the germline V gene. Trimming pared 1 base from V and 3 bases from J, leaving 14 bases between. CDR3 residues: CASSQGGGVATDTQYF. The CDR3 nucleotides read TGCGCCAGCAGCCAAGGGGGCGGGGTGGCGACAGATACGCAGTATTTT.

The rearrangement uses TRBV7-6 and TRBJ1-5, with no clear D. The length of the CDR3 is 12 residues. V lost 0 bases, J lost 6 bases, and 3 bases lay in between. Germline lookup yields CDR1 SGHVS and CDR2 FNYEAQ. Here the CDR3 DNA reads TGTGCCAGCAGCTTAGCCGGTCAGCCCCAGCATTTT. Translating it yields CASSLAGQPQHF. Combining the CDR3 with reference TRBV7-6 and TRBJ1-5 gives the whole variable domain GAGVSQSPRYKVTKRGQDVALRCDPISGHVSLYWYRQALGQGPEFLTYFNYEAQQDKSGLPNDRFSAERPEGSISTLTIQRTEQRDSAMYRCASSLAGQPQHFGDGTRLSIL.

The chain links TRBV27 to TRBJ2-7; 11 bases are a match to TRBD2. CDR3 length: 14 residues. Trimming removed 6 bases from V and 2 bases from J; junction bases left unmatched: 3. Germline loops: CDR1 MNHEY, CDR2 SMNVEV (reference sequence). The CDR3 bases are TGTGCCAGCAGGAGACTAGCGGGACCCTACGAGCAGTACTTC. Translating it yields CASRRLAGPYEQYF.